This T cell receptor (beta chain) was recorded in a study of early T cells in non-severe SARS-CoV-2 infection. Study-wide context: Investigators sequenced bulk RNA drawn from unsorted whole blood, and chains remained unpaired. Whole-study findings and limits: Private and CD4 specificities were missed by VDJdb matching, skewed to anti-spike CD8.

This clonotype showed up many times. The target antigen is unknown. Molecules of cDNA were individually given unique molecular identifiers that were attached to them. In TCRdb, the 5' RACE reads were re-called with MiXCR into one record per CDR3 protein. The profile shows roughly 100,000 distinct CDR3 sequences, about 15% of them singletons. CDR3 length equals 16 residues. Trimming stripped 10 bases from V and 1 base from J, with 22 bases between. In germline, CDR1 is ENHRY, CDR2 SYGVKD. Sequences were obtained from whole blood. This TCR derives from an adult who was a healthcare worker with PCR-confirmed SARS-CoV-2 infection or an uninfected control (not recorded which). The chain links TRBV10-3 to TRBJ1-1; D is unresolved. CDR3 sequence (DNA): TGTGCCACCGCCACAAGTCCCAGAGCCCCGAACACTGAAGCTTTCTTT. Protein: CATATSPRAPNTEAFF.